A single sample gave rise to the 22 T cell receptor beta chains below, sequenced in a study of cytomegalovirus exposure and HLA in healthy donors. A multiplex PCR was run with 60 Vbeta primers and 13 Jbeta primers. Some clones are missing from TCRdb's copy, which holds only in-frame ones; the method was immunoSEQ multiplex PCR. The data contain 160,000 or so clones, more than 65% of them seen just once; the ten biggest clones take up roughly 6.7%. The sequenced sample consisted of PBMCs. The receptors were sampled from a man aged 50-59 years in good health and CMV-seropositive.

The chain couples TRBV10-3 to TRBJ2-3; 15 bases agree with TRBD2. Germline loops: CDR1 ENHRY, CDR2 SYGVKD. The CDR3 covers 17 residues. Germline trimming cut 5 bases from V and 5 bases from J; bases unmatched to any gene: 8. CDR3 nucleotide sequence: TGTGCCATCAGTATCGGGACTAGCGGGGGGAGACAAGATACGCAGTATTTT. It yields the protein CAISIGTSGGRQDTQYF.

The V and J genes are TRBV29-1 and TRBJ2-3, with TRBD1 matching over 7 bases. V gave up 4 bases and J gave up 2 bases; unmatched junction bases: 6. Germline V gene sequence: CDR1 SQVTM, CDR2 ANQGSEA. The CDR3 is 14 amino acids. The CDR3 here is CSVVRQGDTDTQYF. The CDR3, as DNA: TGCAGCGTTGTACGGCAGGGGGACACAGATACGCAGTATTTT.

The rearrangement uses TRBV5-4 and TRBJ2-4; D might be TRBD1 (7 bases). The length of the CDR3 is 15 residues. The V gene lost 4 bases and the J gene lost 12 bases, with 23 bases spanning the gap. Germline CDR1 SGHNT, CDR2 YYREEE (reference sequence). The CDR3, as DNA: TGTGCCAGCAGCCCCGACAGGGCAACAATGGGGGGTCAGTACTTC. It is translated as CASSPDRATMGGQYF.

Concerning this clone itself: Other DNA variants within this sample encode the same CDR3. V is TRBV6-1 and J is TRBJ1-6; the match to TRBD1 covers 7 bases. The CDR3 extends over 16 amino acids. The V gene's germline CDR1 is MNHNS and CDR2 SASEGT. The J segment lost 8 bases and the V segment lost 0 bases, leaving 7 bases of the junction unmatched. The CDR3 loop reads CASSEAGDRGYSPLHF. The CDR3 DNA sequence: TGTGCCAGCAGTGAAGCGGGGGACAGAGGTTATTCACCCCTCCACTTT.

This sequence joins TRBV5-1 and TRBJ1-4; possibly TRBD1 for D (6 bases). Germline CDR1 is SGHRS and CDR2 is YFSETQ. The CDR3 length is 15 residues. V was clipped by 4 bases and J by 3 bases, with 13 bases between them. The CDR3: CASSPTGYANEKLFF. The DNA of the CDR3 is TGCGCCAGCAGCCCAACAGGGTATGCTAATGAAAAACTGTTTTTT.

This chain joins TRBV19 and TRBJ1-2; TRBD1 might be the D (6 bases). Trimming pared 6 bases from V and 6 bases from J, leaving 23 bases between. This CDR3 region has 16 residues. Germline CDR1 is LNHDA and CDR2 is SQIVND (reference sequence). CDR3 bases: TGTGCCAGTAGGAAGTGGGTGCCGTCCCGACAGGATGGCTACACCTTC. This gives the protein CASRKWVPSRQDGYTF.

This clone was counted once. The genes are TRBV5-1 and TRBJ2-1, with TRBD2 identical over 12 bases. The CDR3 consists of 15 residues. V lost 4 bases and J lost 5; bases outside the gene matches: 4. CDR1 is SGHRS, CDR2 YFSETQ, per germline. In nucleotides, the CDR3 is TGCGCCAGCAGCCAAAGACTAGCGGGAGACAATGAGCAGTTCTTC. Amino acids: CASSQRLAGDNEQFF. Combining the CDR3 with reference TRBV5-1 and TRBJ2-1 gives the whole variable domain KAGVTQTPRYLIKTRGQQVTLSCSPISGHRSVSWYQQTPGQGLQFLFEYFSETQRNKGNFPGRFSGRQFSNSRSEMNVSTLELGDSALYLCASSQRLAGDNEQFFGPGTRLTVL.

This chain uses TRBV7-8 with TRBJ2-5; weak D call: TRBD2 (5 bases). Germline lookup yields CDR1 SGHVS and CDR2 FQNEAQ. There are 13 residues in the CDR3. With 5 bases removed from V and 0 bases from J, the gap between germline ends came to 7 bases. Written as DNA, the CDR3 is TGTGCCAGCAGCCCCGGGAACCAAGAGACCCAGTACTTC. It encodes CASSPGNQETQYF. Using reference TRBV7-8 and TRBJ2-5 for the parts outside the CDR3, the full variable domain is GAGVSQSPRYKVAKRGQDVALRCDPISGHVSLFWYQQALGQGPEFLTYFQNEAQLDKSGLPSDRFFAERPEGSVSTLKIQRTQQEDSAVYLCASSPGNQETQYFGPGTRLLVL.

This chain links TRBV5-5 with TRBJ2-1; 9 nucleotides align to TRBD2. V gave up 4 bases and J gave up 9 bases; unmatched junction bases: 5. CDR3 length: 13 residues. CDR1 is SGHKS, CDR2 YYEKEE, per germline (reference sequence). This CDR3 is CASSPTSGSEQFF. The CDR3 coding sequence is TGTGCCAGCAGCCCGACTAGCGGATCTGAGCAGTTCTTC.

V gene TRBV6-5 combines with J gene TRBJ2-5; 9 bases match TRBD1. Germline CDR1 is MNHEY and CDR2 is SVGAGI. The V and J ends lost 0 bases and 4 bases, in that order; junction bases with no gene match: 6. This CDR3 comprises 16 residues. The CDR3 bases are TGTGCCAGCAGTTACTCGACGGGGACAGGGACAGAGACCCAGTACTTC. It specifies CASSYSTGTGTETQYF.

V gene TRBV2 combines with J gene TRBJ1-5, with D maybe TRBD1 (6 bases). Trimming cost V 1 base and J 1 base, with 29 bases left between them. The germline CDR1 and CDR2 sequences are SNHLY and FYNNEI. The CDR3 is 22 residues long. CDR3 bases: TGTGCCAGCAGTGAAGTGGCCGCCCCCAACAGGGAGTATAAGTCAAGCAATCAGCCCCAGCATTTT. It codes for CASSEVAAPNREYKSSNQPQHF.

V gene TRBV19 combines with J gene TRBJ2-2; D perhaps matches TRBD2 (6 bases). This CDR3 has 15 residues. CDR1 LNHDA and CDR2 SQIVND come from the germline V gene (reference sequence). V lost 3 bases and J lost 4, with 12 bases in between. The DNA of the CDR3 is TGTGCCAGTAGTATTATAGCGGAGATCACCGGGGAGCTGTTTTTT. It specifies CASSIIAEITGELFF.

In DNA form, the CDR3 reads TGTGCCAGCAGTGTCCTAGCGGGGGCCTACAATGAGCAGTTCTTC. Its translation is CASSVLAGAYNEQFF. The rearrangement joins TRBV2 to TRBJ2-1, with 10 bases that match TRBD2. The CDR3 is 15 residues long. After removal of 4 bases from V and 2 bases from J, the junction contained 2 bases not matched to a gene. From germline, CDR1 is SNHLY and CDR2 FYNNEI. Full variable domain (remainder filled in from reference TRBV2 and TRBJ2-1): EPEVTQTPSHQVTQMGQEVILRCVPISNHLYFYWYRQILGQKVEFLVSFYNNEISEKSEIFDDQFSVERPDGSNFTLKIRSTKLEDSAMYFCASSVLAGAYNEQFFGPGTRLTVL.

This chain connects TRBV19 to TRBJ2-1; 7 nucleotides align to TRBD2. J lost 0 bases, V lost 7 bases, and 9 bases had no gene match. This CDR3 comprises 16 residues. The germline V gene encodes CDR1 LNHDA and CDR2 SQIVND (reference sequence). CDR3 protein: CASTQTSLSSYNEQFF. In nucleotides, the CDR3 is TGTGCCAGTACCCAGACTAGCCTGAGCTCCTACAATGAGCAGTTCTTC.

V and J are TRBV7-8 and TRBJ1-1; no reliable D call. The CDR3 is 11 amino acids. CDR1 and CDR2 from the germline V gene are SGHVS and FQNEAQ. Trimming stripped 7 bases from V and 3 bases from J, with 6 bases between. The CDR3: CASKSYTEAFF. The CDR3 nucleotides read TGTGCCAGCAAGAGTTACACTGAAGCTTTCTTT. The complete variable domain, with remaining parts taken from reference TRBV7-8 and TRBJ1-1, reads GAGVSQSPRYKVAKRGQDVALRCDPISGHVSLFWYQQALGQGPEFLTYFQNEAQLDKSGLPSDRFFAERPEGSVSTLKIQRTQQEDSAVYLCASKSYTEAFFGQGTRLTVV.

The rearrangement links TRBV9 to TRBJ2-1, with D possibly matching TRBD2 (6 bases). The germline gives CDR1 SGDLS, CDR2 YYNGEE. The CDR3 spans 16 residues. Trimming cost V 0 bases and J 8 bases, with 18 bases left between them. CDR3: CASSVGVSRWGDEQFF. CDR3 DNA sequence: TGTGCCAGCAGCGTAGGGGTGTCTCGCTGGGGGGATGAGCAGTTCTTC.

This chain joins TRBV12-5 and TRBJ1-1; 11 bases agree with TRBD1. CDR3 length: 16 amino acids. The J segment lost 5 bases and the V segment lost 0 bases, leaving 5 bases of the junction unmatched. Germline V CDR1 and CDR2: LGHNT, FRNRAP. The DNA of the CDR3 is TGTGCTAGTGGTTTGGTGGACAGGGGGCGTCGTACTGAAGCTTTCTTT. It encodes CASGLVDRGRRTEAFF. Based on the CDR3 plus reference TRBV12-5 and TRBJ1-1, the full variable domain is DARVTQTPRHKVTEMGQEVTMRCQPILGHNTVFWYRQTMMQGLELLAYFRNRAPLDDSGMPKDRFSAEMPDATLATLKIQPSEPRDSAVYFCASGLVDRGRRTEAFFGQGTRLTVV.

The chain has TRBV28 and TRBJ2-3, with D possibly TRBD2 on 6 matching bases. The V gene's germline CDR1 is MDHEN and CDR2 SYDVKM. The CDR3 is 16 amino acids. Trimming pared 3 bases from V and 5 bases from J, leaving 18 bases between. CDR3 sequence reads: CASSFGGSGFGDTQYF. CDR3 nucleotide sequence: TGTGCCAGCAGTTTTGGGGGGAGCGGGTTCGGAGATACGCAGTATTTT.

This clone was detected only a few times. The chain is built from TRBV7-8 and TRBJ1-2, with TRBD1 matching over 8 bases. V was pared by 3 bases and J by 8 bases, with 8 bases of the junction left unmatched. This CDR3 region has 14 residues. Per germline, CDR1 SGHVS and CDR2 FQNEAQ. CDR3 DNA sequence: TGTGCCAGCAGCTTGGAAGGACAGGGAGGAGGCTACACCTTC. Its protein product is CASSLEGQGGGYTF.

The rearrangement joins TRBV7-9 to TRBJ2-5; D might be TRBD2 (6 bases). Trimming took 2 bases from V and 2 from J, leaving 9 bases between them. The CDR3 has 14 amino acids. Germline V gene lookup returns CDR1 SEHNR and CDR2 FQNEAQ (reference sequence). The CDR3 nucleotides read TGTGCCAGCAGCTTAACGGCGGGGCAAGAGACCCAGTACTTC. Translating it yields CASSLTAGQETQYF.

The CDR3 bases are TGCGCCAGCAGCCCGTACGTCGGGGAGAATCGGTCACCCCTCCACTTT. It is translated as CASSPYVGENRSPLHF. V and J are TRBV5-1 and TRBJ1-6; no clear D. Per germline, CDR1 SGHRS and CDR2 YFSETQ. This CDR3 is 16 amino acids long. V lost 4 bases, J lost 10 bases, and 21 bases lay in between.

The rearrangement uses TRBV10-1 and TRBJ2-7; TRBD2 agrees at 12 bases. J gave up 2 bases and V 9 bases, and 8 bases lay outside the gene matches. The CDR3 loop spans 15 amino acids. From germline, CDR1 is WNHNN and CDR2 SYGVQD (reference sequence). Here the CDR3 DNA reads TGCGCCAGAACACTAGCGGGAGGCCCTACCTACGAGCAGTACGTC. Encoded protein: CARTLAGGPTYEQYV.